Shown below are 22 T cell receptor beta chains from a single sample sequenced in a study of blood T cell repertoires in COVID-19. The protocol was immunoSEQ multiplex PCR, while the TCRdb copy is restricted to in-frame clones and leaves out a portion. The table includes about 200,000 clones, approximately 89% detected once. The sequenced material came from PBMCs or T cells enriched from blood (not recorded which). Receptor source: a woman in her twenties or thirties with acute COVID-19.

This clone was counted a single time. The rearrangement uses TRBV3-1 (or the pseudogene TRBV3-2) and TRBJ1-3; D is unclear. The CDR3 spans 16 residues. Germline values: CDR1 LGHDT, CDR2 YNNKEL (reference sequence). Trimming took 2 bases from V and 0 from J, leaving 11 bases between them. The DNA for the CDR3 is TGTGCCAGCAGCCAAAATCTCCTGAGCTCTGGAAACACCATATATTTT. Translating gives CASSQNLLSSGNTIYF.

The gene calls are TRBV18 and TRBJ1-6; 7 positions match TRBD1. The CDR3 has 16 amino acids. Germline V gene data show CDR1 as KGHSH and CDR2 as LQKENI. With V trimmed by 3 bases and J by 6 bases, 8 bases remained unmatched. CDR3: CASSPTWDSFNSPLHF. The CDR3 bases are TGTGCCAGCTCACCGACCTGGGACAGCTTTAATTCACCCCTCCACTTT.

The chain links TRBV5-4 to TRBJ2-3; weak D call: TRBD1 (5 bases). Trimming cost V 4 bases and J 1 base, with 19 bases left between them. Germline values: CDR1 SGHNT, CDR2 YYREEE (reference sequence). CDR3 length: 17 residues. Here the CDR3 reads CASSTGGGPSRTDTQYF. CDR3 in DNA: TGTGCCAGCAGCACAGGCGGCGGACCCTCCCGCACAGATACGCAGTATTTT.

The chain links TRBV19 to TRBJ2-3; D is perhaps TRBD1 (6 bases). With 5 bases removed from V and 2 bases from J, the gap between germline ends came to 17 bases. The germline V gene has CDR1 LNHDA and CDR2 SQIVND (reference sequence). The CDR3 loop spans 16 amino acids. This chain's CDR3 is CASSVGQNPYTDTQYF. For the CDR3, the DNA is TGTGCCAGTAGTGTTGGACAGAACCCGTACACAGATACGCAGTATTTT.

V is TRBV30 and J is TRBJ1-2; no reliable D call. This CDR3 comprises 13 residues. The germline gives CDR1 GTSNPN, CDR2 SVGIG (reference sequence). Trimming stripped 4 bases from V and 4 bases from J, with 13 bases between. As DNA, the CDR3 is TGTGCCTGGAATCCAGAACCCCTCTATGGCTACACCTTC. This translates into CAWNPEPLYGYTF.

This clone was counted a single time. The V and J genes are TRBV29-1 and TRBJ2-3; D is possibly TRBD1 (6 bases). CDR3 length: 15 residues. V was pared by 1 base and J by 1 base, with 12 bases between. Germline V CDR1 and CDR2: SQVTM, ANQGSEA. The CDR3 coding sequence is TGCAGCGTTGAAGTAGTGGGGGCGGGCACAGATACGCAGTATTTT. The encoded protein is CSVEVVGAGTDTQYF.

J is TRBJ2-3 and V is TRBV5-1; 12 bases agree with TRBD2. V was pared by 0 bases and J by 2 bases, with 4 bases of the junction left unmatched. Germline loops: CDR1 SGHRS, CDR2 YFSETQ. The CDR3 loop spans 17 amino acids. The CDR3 here is CASSLVTSGGTTDTQYF. DNA of the CDR3: TGCGCCAGCAGCTTGGTTACTAGCGGGGGGACCACAGATACGCAGTATTTT.

This clone was seen a few times. The chain joins TRBV6-4 to TRBJ2-3, with 8 bases identical to TRBD2. This CDR3 has 15 residues. Germline CDR1 and CDR2: MRHNA and SNTAGT. The junction had 8 bases not matched to a gene; V was cut back by 7 bases and J by 2 bases. The CDR3 nucleotides read TGTGCCAGCACCGAGGGACTAGATTTCACAGATACGCAGTATTTT. Its translation: CASTEGLDFTDTQYF.

This clone was seen once. The gene calls are TRBV30 and TRBJ2-3, with unresolved D. This CDR3 region has 14 residues. The V end was cut by 4 bases, the J end by 2 bases, with 13 bases between. Germline values: CDR1 GTSNPN, CDR2 SVGIG (reference sequence). CDR3 coding DNA: TGTGCCTGGAATCTGGGCTTAACCACAGATACGCAGTATTTT. It yields the protein CAWNLGLTTDTQYF.

This chain joins TRBV19 and TRBJ2-3; D unresolved. Germline-derived CDR1 and CDR2 are LNHDA and SQIVND (reference sequence). The CDR3 runs 14 residues. With 3 bases removed from V and 1 base from J, the gap between germline ends came to 8 bases. CDR3 nucleotide sequence: TGTGCCAGTAGTATTATCGGTCGCACAGATACGCAGTATTTT. It translates to CASSIIGRTDTQYF.

There are a few counts of this clone. The chain combines TRBV29-1 with TRBJ2-2, with TRBD1 identical over 9 bases. The CDR3 sequence is 14 residues long. The V segment lost 4 bases and the J segment 7 bases; nucleotides outside the gene matches: 7. CDR1 is SQVTM and CDR2 is ANQGSEA in the germline V gene. The DNA for the CDR3 is TGCAGCGTTGCGCGGGACAGGGTGAGCGGGGAGCTGTTTTTT. The encoded protein is CSVARDRVSGELFF.

This sequence joins TRBV24-1 and TRBJ2-7; 9 bases fit TRBD1. This CDR3 is 14 amino acids long. CDR1 KGHDR and CDR2 SFDVKD come from the germline V gene. Losses at the gene ends were 4 bases for V and 2 bases for J; bases not matched to a gene: 2. The CDR3 DNA reads TGTGCCACCAGTGACGGGACAGGGACCTACGAGCAGTACTTC. It is translated as CATSDGTGTYEQYF.

The chain links TRBV30 to TRBJ2-3, with D maybe TRBD2 (6 bases). This CDR3 region has 14 residues. V was clipped by 1 base and J by 7 bases, with 15 bases between them. Germline values: CDR1 GTSNPN, CDR2 SVGIG (reference sequence). CDR3 nucleotide sequence: TGTGCCTGGAGTGGAACTGGGACTCCGAATACGCAGTATTTT. This sequence encodes CAWSGTGTPNTQYF.

The J gene is TRBJ1-2, the V gene TRBV2; TRBD1 matches at 8 bases. CDR1 SNHLY and CDR2 FYNNEI come from the germline V gene. With V trimmed by 5 bases and J by 3 bases, 2 bases remained unmatched. The CDR3 has 13 residues. CDR3 in DNA: TGTGCCAGCAGTCCGACAGGGGACTATGGCTACACCTTC. Translation gives CASSPTGDYGYTF. Combining the CDR3 with reference TRBV2 and TRBJ1-2 gives the whole variable domain EPEVTQTPSHQVTQMGQEVILRCVPISNHLYFYWYRQILGQKVEFLVSFYNNEISEKSEIFDDQFSVERPDGSNFTLKIRSTKLEDSAMYFCASSPTGDYGYTFGSGTRLTVV.

This sequence joins TRBV7-2 and TRBJ1-1; D is unresolved. The length of the CDR3 is 13 residues. From germline, CDR1 is SGHTA and CDR2 FQGNSA. Trimming took 5 bases from V and 5 from J, leaving 12 bases between them. CDR3 coding DNA: TGTGCCAGCAGCCGCCCTCAGATTACTGAAGCTTTCTTT. This gives the protein CASSRPQITEAFF. The full variable domain, its missing parts supplied by reference TRBV7-2 and TRBJ1-1, is GAGVSQSPSNKVTEKGKDVELRCDPISGHTALYWYRQSLGQGLEFLIYFQGNSAPDKSGLPSDRFSAERTGGSVSTLTIQRTQQEDSAVYLCASSRPQITEAFFGQGTRLTVV.

This clone was counted a single time. CDR3 loop: CASGQPSSGNTIYF. The CDR3 nucleotides are TGTGCCAGCGGGCAGCCGAGCTCTGGAAACACCATATATTTT. This sequence joins TRBV6-6 and TRBJ1-3; D call uncertain. CDR1 is MNHNY and CDR2 is SVGAGI in the germline V gene (reference sequence). Trimming took 8 bases from V and 0 from J, leaving 11 bases between them. The CDR3 totals 14 residues.

This clone was counted only a few times. The rearrangement links TRBV23-1 to TRBJ2-1, with D perhaps TRBD2 (6 bases). TRBV23-1 is identified as an open reading frame with a role that is uncertain. Trimming cost V 0 bases and J 0 bases, with 15 bases left between them. This CDR3 region has 18 residues. CDR3 coding DNA: TGCGCCAGCAGTCAATCAAGAAGGCGGGGCCACTCCTACAATGAGCAGTTCTTC. Amino acids: CASSQSRRRGHSYNEQFF.

This chain connects TRBV9 to TRBJ2-2, with D unclear. Germline-derived CDR1 and CDR2 are SGDLS and YYNGEE. The CDR3 is made up of 15 amino acids. The V end lost 0 bases, the J end lost 0 bases, and 6 bases lay between the germline ends. CDR3 amino acids: CASSVAGSNTGELFF. CDR3 in DNA: TGTGCCAGCAGCGTAGCGGGTTCGAACACCGGGGAGCTGTTTTTT.

The chain carries TRBV5-1 and TRBJ2-7; tentatively, D is TRBD2 (7 bases). CDR1 is SGHRS, CDR2 YFSETQ, per germline. Deletions cut 1 base from V and 3 bases from J, with 14 bases between. The CDR3 sequence is 15 residues long. The CDR3 coding sequence is TGCGCCAGCAGCTTGACCGGGGGGACAAACTACGAGCAGTACTTC. Residues: CASSLTGGTNYEQYF.

The chain combines TRBV11-2 with TRBJ1-5, with D tentatively TRBD1 (6 bases). This CDR3 comprises 15 residues. CDR1 is SGHAT and CDR2 is FQNNGV in the germline V gene. With 5 bases removed from V and 2 bases from J, the gap between germline ends came to 13 bases. CDR3 DNA sequence: TGTGCCAGCAGCGAAACAGGGAACGGCAATCAGCCCCAGCATTTT. It translates to CASSETGNGNQPQHF.

The V and J genes are TRBV27 and TRBJ1-1, with 9 bases aligning to TRBD1. The CDR3 is 15 residues long. V shed 5 bases and J 5 bases; nucleotides not matched to a gene: 9. The germline V gene has CDR1 MNHEY and CDR2 SMNVEV (reference sequence). The CDR3 DNA reads TGTGCCAGCAGTGGACCCGGGACAGGGCTTACTGAAGCTTTCTTT. It encodes CASSGPGTGLTEAFF.

This clone was seen a single time. The junction and the germline gene differ at one end; a read error may be behind it. The chain has TRBV30 and TRBJ1-4, with 11 nucleotides matching TRBD1. The V gene's germline CDR1 is GTSNPN and CDR2 SVGIG (reference sequence). The CDR3 has 16 residues. The CDR3 coding sequence is TGTGCCTGGAGCTCCGGGACAGGGGGTATTAATGAAAAGCTGTTTTTT. Its translation is CAWSSGTGGINEKLFF.